The T cell receptor (beta chain) under discussion was sequenced for a study of blood T cell repertoires in COVID-19. Overall study context: The study drew acute and convalescent COVID-19 samples from the United States, Italy and Spain. PBMCs, B-cell-depleted T cells, or T cells provided the cDNA or gDNA that made up the material.

CDR1 and CDR2 (germline): SGHDN, FVKESK. The CDR3 consists of 15 residues. Deletions cut 4 bases from V and 2 bases from J, with 13 bases between. TCRdb's table, derived via immunoSEQ multiplex PCR, lists solely in-frame clones and lacks some. In the table there are fewer than 350,000 clones, roughly nine tenths of which are singletons. Assignments of participants to cohorts depended upon their own reported clinical history. Either two negative PCRs, clearance, or symptom resolution qualified Cohort 3 donors as recovered. This TCR was recovered from a woman aged 35 to 49 who had recovered from COVID-19. The sample taken for sequencing was PBMCs or T cells enriched from blood (not recorded which). The chain links TRBV14 to TRBJ2-3, with D perhaps TRBD1 (6 bases). Here the CDR3 DNA reads TGTGCCAGCAGCCCCGGACAGTTGAACACAGATACGCAGTATTTT. It is translated as CASSPGQLNTDTQYF.